This TCR beta chain was observed in a study of blood T cell repertoires in COVID-19. The ends were cut back, 0 bases at V and 4 bases at J, with 11 bases in the middle. Germline assignment: CDR1 SGDLS and CDR2 YYNGEE. The CDR3 is 16 amino acids. Assay: immunoSEQ multiplex PCR; the TCRdb copy retains only in-frame clones and omits some. Of 60,000 to 85,000 clones in the sample, roughly nine tenths were seen once. The sample was peripheral blood. This sequence was found in a man in his forties with COVID-19, enrolled during active disease. V usage is TRBV9 and J usage is TRBJ1-6; D remains ambiguous. CDR3 coding DNA: TGTGCCAGCAGCGTAGAAGGCGGAGCATATAATTCACCCCTCCACTTT. It encodes CASSVEGGAYNSPLHF. The variable domain in full, completed from reference TRBV9 and TRBJ1-6, reads DSGVTQTPKHLITATGQRVTLRCSPRSGDLSVYWYQQSLDQGLQFLIQYYNGEERAKGNILERFSAQQFPDLHSELNLSSLELGDSALYFCASSVEGGAYNSPLHFGNGTRLTVT.